This TCR beta chain emerged from a study of cytomegalovirus exposure and HLA in healthy donors. A remark on this clone: Its specificity is unknown.

Study-level findings and limits: Specificity of three CMV-associated chains for CMV antigens was verified in vitro.

Profiled with immunoSEQ multiplex PCR; TCRdb holds only in-frame clones, not every one. The sample records more than 250,000 clones, about nine tenths being singletons. The CDR3 spans 13 residues. The junction had 5 bases not matched to a gene; V was cut back by 3 bases and J by 7 bases. Germline CDR1 reads SQVTM; CDR2 reads ANQGSEA. The TCR was taken from a woman in her late teens or twenties in good health and CMV-seronegative. The sequencing sample was made of PBMCs. The chain links TRBV29-1 to TRBJ2-1; 8 bases align to TRBD2. The CDR3 DNA reads as TGCAGCGTTGAGGGGGGACTAGGTAATGAGCAGTTCTTC. This gives the protein CSVEGGLGNEQFF.